Presented here are 11 T cell receptor beta chains from one specimen sequenced in a study of type 1 regulatory T cells. TCRdb reprocessed the reads with MiXCR, giving one entry per CDR3 protein. The sample records fewer than 75,000 distinct CDR3 sequences, just under 50% being singletons. Their antigens are not known. The sample consisted of cultured non-Tr1 T cells, either the whole culture or a sorted T cell fraction (not recorded which). These receptors were taken from a human donor in good health.

The sample holds a few counts of this clonotype. The CDR3, as DNA: TGTGCCAGCAGTCCGCCGGGCCCTGGGGGAGCTTTCTTT. It encodes CASSPPGPGGAFF. V gene TRBV6-5 combines with J gene TRBJ1-1, with D perhaps TRBD1 (5 bases). Germline lookup yields CDR1 MNHEY and CDR2 SVGAGI. V shed 5 bases and J shed 10 bases, with 17 bases lying between them. This CDR3 contains 13 residues.

The chain has TRBV18 and TRBJ1-1; D remains unclear. The ends were cut back, 0 bases at V and 1 base at J, with 12 bases in the middle. This CDR3 is built from 16 residues. The V gene's germline CDR1 is KGHSH and CDR2 LQKENI. As DNA, the CDR3 is TGTGCCAGCTCACCACCGGTCGGACTTTCGAACACTGAAGCTTTCTTT. Protein product: CASSPPVGLSNTEAFF.

This clonotype was counted between two and nine times. The rearrangement joins TRBV5-1 to TRBJ2-6; D is uncertain. V lost 2 bases, J lost 0 bases, and 3 bases lay in between. CDR3 length equals 14 residues. Germline-derived CDR1 and CDR2 are SGHRS and YFSETQ. This CDR3 is CASSFDSGANVLTF. The DNA of the CDR3 is TGCGCCAGCAGCTTTGACTCTGGGGCCAACGTCCTGACTTTC. Supplemented by reference TRBV5-1 and TRBJ2-6, the full variable domain reads KAGVTQTPRYLIKTRGQQVTLSCSPISGHRSVSWYQQTPGQGLQFLFEYFSETQRNKGNFPGRFSGRQFSNSRSEMNVSTLELGDSALYLCASSFDSGANVLTFGAGSRLTVL.

This rearrangement joins TRBV6-5 to TRBJ1-2; D perhaps matches TRBD1 (6 bases). Germline CDR1 is MNHEY and CDR2 is SVGAGI. The V gene lost 6 bases and the J gene lost 0 bases, with 20 bases spanning the gap. The CDR3 has 17 amino acids. CDR3 protein: CASRNQQGVQANYGYTF. In DNA, the CDR3 is TGTGCCAGCAGAAATCAACAGGGCGTACAAGCTAACTATGGCTACACCTTC.

The chain is built from TRBV10-3 and TRBJ1-1; 7 bases fit TRBD1. CDR1 is ENHRY and CDR2 is SYGVKD in the germline V gene. This CDR3 region has 15 residues. V lost 9 bases to trimming and J lost 0 bases; unmatched junction nucleotides: 10. The CDR3 loop reads CAIKGTGQMNTEAFF. As DNA, the CDR3 is TGTGCCATAAAAGGAACGGGACAGATGAACACTGAAGCTTTCTTT.

This clonotype was detected a few times. The gene calls are TRBV4-1 and TRBJ1-2; 7 nucleotides align to TRBD1. This CDR3 has 17 amino acids. CDR1 and CDR2 from the germline V gene are MGHRA and YSYEKL. V was pared by 5 bases and J by 6 bases, with 18 bases of the junction left unmatched. The CDR3, as DNA: TGCGCCAGCAGCAGTGTCTCGGGACGAAGGGGGCCGGATGGCTACACCTTC. Its translation is CASSSVSGRRGPDGYTF.

The J gene is TRBJ2-3, the V gene TRBV11-2; D may be TRBD2 (6 bases). In germline, CDR1 is SGHAT, CDR2 FQNNGV. This CDR3 comprises 16 residues. Between the trimmed V and J ends, which lost 1 base and 2 bases, there was a span of 13 bases. CDR3 in amino acids: CASSLGGTYTTDTQYF. The DNA for the CDR3 is TGTGCCAGCAGCTTAGGGGGGACTTATACCACAGATACGCAGTATTTT.

The chain couples TRBV4-2 to TRBJ2-5, with D possibly being TRBD2 (5 bases). Germline V CDR1 and CDR2: LGHNA, YNFKEQ. CDR3 size: 16 residues. Trimming removed 0 bases from V and 5 bases from J, with 16 bases in between. CDR3 sequence reads: CASSQDTPGERETQYF. CDR3 sequence (DNA): TGTGCCAGCAGCCAAGACACCCCCGGGGAAAGGGAGACCCAGTACTTC.

The chain carries TRBV12-3 or TRBV12-4 and TRBJ2-6, with D maybe TRBD2 (5 bases). Trimming cost V 3 bases and J 0 bases, with 6 bases left between them. This CDR3 region has 15 residues. This CDR3 reads CASSFEGSGANVLTF. The DNA of the CDR3 is TGTGCCAGCAGTTTTGAGGGCTCTGGGGCCAACGTCCTGACTTTC.

V usage is TRBV18 and J usage is TRBJ2-5; no firm D call. CDR1 KGHSH and CDR2 LQKENI come from the germline V gene. The CDR3 contains 14 residues. V was clipped by 3 bases and J by 1 base, with 9 bases between them. The CDR3 reads CASSPTGLQETQYF. In nucleotides, the CDR3 is TGTGCCAGCTCACCGACGGGCCTCCAAGAGACCCAGTACTTC.

The chain carries TRBV4-3 and TRBJ2-7; 9 nucleotides align to TRBD1. The junction had 4 bases not matched to a gene; V was cut back by 1 base and J by 3 bases. Germline CDR1 LGHNA, CDR2 YSLEER. The CDR3 totals 15 residues. This CDR3 is CASSQGGQGNYEQYF. The CDR3 bases are TGCGCCAGCAGCCAAGGGGGACAGGGAAACTACGAGCAGTACTTC.